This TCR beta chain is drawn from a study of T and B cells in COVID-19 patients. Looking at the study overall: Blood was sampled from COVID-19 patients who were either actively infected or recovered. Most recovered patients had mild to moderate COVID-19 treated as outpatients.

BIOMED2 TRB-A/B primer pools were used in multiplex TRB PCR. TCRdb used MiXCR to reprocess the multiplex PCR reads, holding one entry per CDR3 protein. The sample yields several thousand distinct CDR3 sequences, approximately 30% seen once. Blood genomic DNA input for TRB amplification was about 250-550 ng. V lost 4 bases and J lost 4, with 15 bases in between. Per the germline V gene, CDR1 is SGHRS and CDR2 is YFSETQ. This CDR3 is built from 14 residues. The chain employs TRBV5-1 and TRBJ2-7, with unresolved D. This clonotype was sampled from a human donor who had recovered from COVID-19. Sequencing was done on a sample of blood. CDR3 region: CASSRSSGSYEQYF. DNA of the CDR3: TGCGCCAGCAGCCGGTCGTCAGGTTCGTACGAGCAGTACTTC.